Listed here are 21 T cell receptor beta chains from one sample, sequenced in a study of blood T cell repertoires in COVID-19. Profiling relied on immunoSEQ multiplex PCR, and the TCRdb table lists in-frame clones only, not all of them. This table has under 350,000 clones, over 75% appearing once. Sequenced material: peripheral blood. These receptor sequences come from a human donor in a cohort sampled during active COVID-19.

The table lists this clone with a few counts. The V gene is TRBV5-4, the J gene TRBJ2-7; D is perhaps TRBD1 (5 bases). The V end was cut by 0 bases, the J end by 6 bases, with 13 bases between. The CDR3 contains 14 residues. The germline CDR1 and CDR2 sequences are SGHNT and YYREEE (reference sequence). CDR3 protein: CASSLGQGGGEQYF. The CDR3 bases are TGTGCCAGCAGCTTGGGGCAGGGTGGTGGCGAGCAGTACTTC.

In DNA, the CDR3 is TGTGCCAGTAGTATGGGTCTAGCGGATGAGCAGTACTTC. Translated, it gives CASSMGLADEQYF. The chain links TRBV19 to TRBJ2-7; TRBD2 agrees at 7 bases. V shed 3 bases, J shed 7 bases, and the junction held 6 bases outside the gene matches. Germline V lookup: CDR1 LNHDA, CDR2 SQIVND (reference sequence). The CDR3 consists of 13 residues.

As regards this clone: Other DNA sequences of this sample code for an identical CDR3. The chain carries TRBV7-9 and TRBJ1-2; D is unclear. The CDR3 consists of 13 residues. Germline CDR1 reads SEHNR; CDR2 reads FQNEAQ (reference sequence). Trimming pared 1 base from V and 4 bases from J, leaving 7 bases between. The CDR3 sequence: CASSLGQFYGYTF. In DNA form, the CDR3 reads TGTGCCAGCAGCTTAGGGCAGTTCTATGGCTACACCTTC.

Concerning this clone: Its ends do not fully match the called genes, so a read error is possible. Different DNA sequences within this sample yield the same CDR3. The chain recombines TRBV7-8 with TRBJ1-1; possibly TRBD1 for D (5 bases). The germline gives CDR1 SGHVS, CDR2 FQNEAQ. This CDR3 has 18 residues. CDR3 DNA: TGTGCCAGCAGCCGCTTAAGCAAGGATGCGGGAAAAGGGACTGAAGCCTTCTTT. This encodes CASSRLSKDAGKGTEAFF.

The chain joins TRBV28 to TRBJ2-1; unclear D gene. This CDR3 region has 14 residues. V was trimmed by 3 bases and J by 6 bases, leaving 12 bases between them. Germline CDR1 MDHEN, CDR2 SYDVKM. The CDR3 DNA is TGTGCCAGCAGTTTGTCGCTAGGAACCAATGAGCAGTTCTTC. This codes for CASSLSLGTNEQFF.

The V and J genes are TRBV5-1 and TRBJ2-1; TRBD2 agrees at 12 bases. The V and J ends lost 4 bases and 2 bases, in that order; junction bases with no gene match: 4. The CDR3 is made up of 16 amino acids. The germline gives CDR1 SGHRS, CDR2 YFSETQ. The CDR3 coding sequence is TGCGCCAGCAGCACCGGGACTAGCGGGCCCTACAATGAGCAGTTCTTC. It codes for CASSTGTSGPYNEQFF.

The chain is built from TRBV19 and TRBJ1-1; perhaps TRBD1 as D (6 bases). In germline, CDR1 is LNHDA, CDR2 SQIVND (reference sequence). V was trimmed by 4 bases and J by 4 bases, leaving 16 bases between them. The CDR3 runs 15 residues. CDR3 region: CASSSKTRGVTEAFF. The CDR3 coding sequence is TGTGCCAGTAGTAGTAAAACCAGGGGTGTCACTGAAGCTTTCTTT. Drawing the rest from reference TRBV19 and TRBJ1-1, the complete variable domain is DGGITQSPKYLFRKEGQNVTLSCEQNLNHDAMYWYRQDPGQGLRLIYYSQIVNDFQKGDIAEGYSVSREKKESFPLTVTSAQKNPTAFYLCASSSKTRGVTEAFFGQGTRLTVV.

CDR3 sequence: CSVGQGSRTGELFF. DNA for the CDR3: TGCAGCGTCGGACAGGGTAGCCGCACCGGGGAGCTGTTTTTT. The rearrangement joins TRBV29-1 to TRBJ2-2; TRBD1 matches 8 bases. This CDR3 has 14 amino acids. J lost 4 bases, V lost 6 bases, and 7 bases had no gene match. Germline V gene sequence: CDR1 SQVTM, CDR2 ANQGSEA.

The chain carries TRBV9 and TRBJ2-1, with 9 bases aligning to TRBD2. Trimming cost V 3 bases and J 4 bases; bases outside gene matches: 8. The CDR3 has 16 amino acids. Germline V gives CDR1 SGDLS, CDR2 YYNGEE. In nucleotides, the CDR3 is TGTGCCAGCAGCGGCATTGGGACTAGCAGGTACAATGAGCAGTTCTTC. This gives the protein CASSGIGTSRYNEQFF.

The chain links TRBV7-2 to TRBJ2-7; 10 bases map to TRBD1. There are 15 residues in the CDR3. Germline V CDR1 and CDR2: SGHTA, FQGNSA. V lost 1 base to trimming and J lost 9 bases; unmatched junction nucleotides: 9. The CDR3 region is CASSLGGQGTRVQYF. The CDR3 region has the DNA TGTGCCAGCAGCTTAGGGGGACAGGGGACAAGGGTGCAGTACTTC. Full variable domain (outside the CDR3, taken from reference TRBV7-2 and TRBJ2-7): GAGVSQSPSNKVTEKGKDVELRCDPISGHTALYWYRQSLGQGLEFLIYFQGNSAPDKSGLPSDRFSAERTGGSVSTLTIQRTQQEDSAVYLCASSLGGQGTRVQYFGPGTRLTVT.

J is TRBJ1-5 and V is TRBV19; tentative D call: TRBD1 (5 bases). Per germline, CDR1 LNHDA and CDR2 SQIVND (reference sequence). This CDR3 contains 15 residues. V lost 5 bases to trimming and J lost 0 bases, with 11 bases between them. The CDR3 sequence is CASSRQPYSNQPQHF. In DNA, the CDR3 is TGTGCCAGTAGTCGACAGCCGTATAGCAATCAGCCCCAGCATTTT.

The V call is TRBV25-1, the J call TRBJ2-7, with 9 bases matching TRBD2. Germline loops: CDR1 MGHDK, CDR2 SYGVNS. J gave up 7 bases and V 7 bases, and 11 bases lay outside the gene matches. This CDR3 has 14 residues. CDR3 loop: CASKGPSGTGEQYF. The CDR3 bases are TGTGCCAGCAAAGGGCCTAGCGGGACGGGGGAGCAGTACTTC.

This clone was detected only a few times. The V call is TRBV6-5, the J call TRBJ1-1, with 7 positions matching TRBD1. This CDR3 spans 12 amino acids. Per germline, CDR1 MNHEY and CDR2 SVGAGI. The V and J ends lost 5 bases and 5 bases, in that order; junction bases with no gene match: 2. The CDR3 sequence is CASSPQGTEAFF. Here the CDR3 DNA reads TGTGCCAGCAGTCCACAGGGGACTGAAGCTTTCTTT.

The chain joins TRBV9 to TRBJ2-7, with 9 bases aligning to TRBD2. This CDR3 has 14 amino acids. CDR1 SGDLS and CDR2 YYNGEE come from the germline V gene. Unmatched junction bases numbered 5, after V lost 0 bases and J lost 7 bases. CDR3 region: CASSVENLAGEQYF. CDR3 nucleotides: TGTGCCAGCAGCGTAGAAAATCTAGCGGGGGAGCAGTACTTC.

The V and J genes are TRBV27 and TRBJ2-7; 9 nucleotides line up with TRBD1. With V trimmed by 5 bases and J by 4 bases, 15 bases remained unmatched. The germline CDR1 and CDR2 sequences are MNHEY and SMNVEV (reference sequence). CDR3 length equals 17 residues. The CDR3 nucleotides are TGTGCCAGCAGTCCACTCCTACCGGGACAGGGTCGGTACGAGCAGTACTTC. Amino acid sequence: CASSPLLPGQGRYEQYF.

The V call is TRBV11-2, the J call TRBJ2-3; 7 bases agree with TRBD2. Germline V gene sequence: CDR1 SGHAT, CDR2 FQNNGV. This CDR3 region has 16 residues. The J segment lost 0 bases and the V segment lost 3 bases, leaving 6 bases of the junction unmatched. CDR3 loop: CASSFIAGVSTDTQYF. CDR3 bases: TGTGCCAGCAGCTTCATAGCGGGCGTGAGCACAGATACGCAGTATTTT.

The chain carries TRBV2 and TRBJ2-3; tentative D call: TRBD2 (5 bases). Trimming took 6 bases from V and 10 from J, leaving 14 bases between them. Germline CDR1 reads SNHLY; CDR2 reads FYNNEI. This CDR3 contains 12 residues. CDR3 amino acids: CASRPTRGPQYF. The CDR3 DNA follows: TGTGCCAGCAGACCCACTAGAGGTCCGCAGTATTTT. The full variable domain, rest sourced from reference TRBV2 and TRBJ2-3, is EPEVTQTPSHQVTQMGQEVILRCVPISNHLYFYWYRQILGQKVEFLVSFYNNEISEKSEIFDDQFSVERPDGSNFTLKIRSTKLEDSAMYFCASRPTRGPQYFGPGTRLTVL.

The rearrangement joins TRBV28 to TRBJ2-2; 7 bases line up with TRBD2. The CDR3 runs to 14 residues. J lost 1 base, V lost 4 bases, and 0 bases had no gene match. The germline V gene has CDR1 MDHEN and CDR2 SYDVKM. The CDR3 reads CASSWEGNTGELFF. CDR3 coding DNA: TGTGCCAGCAGTTGGGAGGGGAACACCGGGGAGCTGTTTTTT.

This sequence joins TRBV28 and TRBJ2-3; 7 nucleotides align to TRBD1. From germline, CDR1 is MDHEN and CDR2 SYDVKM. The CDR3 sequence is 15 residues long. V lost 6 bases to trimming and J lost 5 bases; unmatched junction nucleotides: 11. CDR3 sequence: CASRDREVKKDTQYF. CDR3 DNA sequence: TGTGCCAGCAGAGACAGGGAAGTAAAAAAAGATACGCAGTATTTT.

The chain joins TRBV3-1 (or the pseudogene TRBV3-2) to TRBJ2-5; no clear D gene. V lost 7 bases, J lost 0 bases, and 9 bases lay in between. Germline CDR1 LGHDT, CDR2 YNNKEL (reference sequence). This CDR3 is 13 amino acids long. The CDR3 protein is CASTKSDQETQYF. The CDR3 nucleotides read TGTGCCAGCACAAAGTCGGACCAAGAGACCCAGTACTTC.

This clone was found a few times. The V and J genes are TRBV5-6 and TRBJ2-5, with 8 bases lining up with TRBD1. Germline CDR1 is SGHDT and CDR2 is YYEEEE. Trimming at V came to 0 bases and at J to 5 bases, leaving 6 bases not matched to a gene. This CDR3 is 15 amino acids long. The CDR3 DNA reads TGTGCCAGCAGCTTGGCAGGGGGCAGGGGGGAGACCCAGTACTTC. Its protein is CASSLAGGRGETQYF.